This is a list of T cell receptor beta chains from one sample in a study of CD8 T cells in Susac syndrome. TCRdb independently ran MiXCR on the immunoSEQ multiplex PCR reads; one entry per CDR3 protein. Of around 280,000 distinct CDR3 sequences in the sample, 92% are singletons; the top ten hold 0.065%. The sample taken for sequencing was CD4+ T cells from PBMCs. Every receptor here comes from a human donor with multiple sclerosis. CDR3s include the opening cysteine and the closing phenylalanine or tryptophan. A D gene is named only where the DNA matches it firmly. Expanded clones are given a class, and other clones once, few, many or no size at all.

size	J	D	V	CDR3	DNA
-	TRBJ1-2	-	TRBV6-1	CASSESPVGTYGYTF	TGTGCCAGCAGTGAATCCCCGGTCGGTACCTATGGCTACACCTTC
-	TRBJ1-5	-	TRBV5-4	CASSLRFQPQHF	TGTGCCAGCAGCTTGAGGTTCCAGCCCCAGCATTTT
once	TRBJ2-7	-	TRBV4-2	CASSQDYQARISYEQYF	TGTGCCAGCAGCCAAGACTATCAGGCTAGAATTTCCTACGAGCAGTACTTC
-	TRBJ1-5	-	TRBV12-3/TRBV12-4	CASSLDIPNQPQHF	TGTGCCAGCAGTTTAGATATACCCAATCAGCCCCAGCATTTT
-	TRBJ1-2	TRBD1	TRBV19	CASSAADRITF	TGTGCCAGTAGCGCAGCGGACAGGATCACCTTC
-	TRBJ2-5	-	TRBV15	CATSRAAFFGMGEETQYF	TGTGCCACCAGCAGAGCCGCCTTTTTTGGGATGGGAGAAGAGACCCAGTACTTC
-	TRBJ2-5	-	TRBV7-2	CASSSGLGGETQYF	TGTGCCAGCAGCAGCGGGCTTGGCGGGGAGACCCAGTACTTC
-	TRBJ1-2	-	TRBV30	CAWSVRSGGDPPWLNYGYTF	TGTGCCTGGAGTGTAAGGTCGGGAGGGGACCCACCTTGGCTTAACTATGGCTACACCTTC
-	TRBJ1-2	-	TRBV5-1	CASSSSGTLQYTF	TGCGCCAGCAGCTCTTCCGGGACGCTCCAGTACACCTTC
-	TRBJ1-2	-	TRBV5-1	CASSRAPREGGYTF	TGCGCCAGCAGCAGGGCCCCCCGAGAAGGTGGCTACACCTTC
-	TRBJ2-1	-	TRBV24-1	CATSDSGGLKVEQFF	TGTGCCACCAGTGATTCCGGGGGGCTGAAGGTTGAGCAGTTCTTC
-	TRBJ1-5	-	TRBV30	CAWSVRASNQPQHF	TGTGCCTGGAGTGTACGAGCGAGCAATCAGCCCCAGCATTTT
-	TRBJ2-3	TRBD2	TRBV6-2/TRBV6-3	CASRRLAGGLADTQYF	TGTGCCAGCAGGAGACTAGCGGGAGGACTGGCAGATACGCAGTATTTT
-	TRBJ2-3	TRBD2	TRBV7-9	CASSPRGGRTDTQYF	TGTGCCAGCAGCCCCCGGGGGGGCCGCACAGATACGCAGTATTTT
once	TRBJ1-4	TRBD1	TRBV15	CATSRDSQGDEKLFF	TGTGCCACCAGCAGAGATTCGCAGGGGGATGAAAAACTGTTTTTT
-	TRBJ2-1	-	TRBV11-2	CASSPISSYNEQFF	TGTGCCAGCTCCCCAATAAGCTCCTACAATGAGCAGTTCTTC
-	TRBJ2-3	-	TRBV20-1	CSALLAPADTQYF	TGCAGTGCTCTCCTCGCCCCCGCGGATACGCAGTATTTT
-	TRBJ2-5	TRBD2	TRBV20-1	CSARPFSVREGQETQYF	TGCAGTGCTAGACCTTTTTCCGTGCGGGAGGGCCAAGAGACCCAGTACTTC
-	TRBJ2-7	-	TRBV2	CASSEAGGVRYEQYF	TGTGCCAGCAGTGAAGCAGGGGGGGTAAGGTACGAGCAGTACTTC
-	TRBJ2-1	-	TRBV5-1	CASSLEVDALNEQFF	TGCGCCAGCAGCTTGGAGGTAGATGCCCTAAATGAGCAGTTCTTC
-	TRBJ2-3	TRBD2	TRBV30	CAWASGGADTQYF	TGTGCCTGGGCTAGCGGTGGAGCAGATACGCAGTATTTT
-	TRBJ1-1	-	TRBV5-1	CASLGVGRTEAFF	TGCGCCAGCCTCGGGGTGGGTAGGACTGAAGCTTTCTTT
once	TRBJ1-2	-	TRBV5-4	CASSLKPSRNGDGYTF	TGCGCCAGCAGCTTGAAGCCCTCGCGGAATGGCGATGGCTACACCTTC
-	TRBJ2-4	TRBD1	TRBV12-3/TRBV12-4	CASSSTGMENIQYF	TGTGCCAGCAGTTCGACAGGGATGGAAAACATTCAGTACTTC
once	TRBJ2-3	TRBD1	TRBV24-1	CATNGPGTGTDTQYF	TGTGCCACCAATGGCCCCGGGACAGGGACCGATACGCAGTATTTT
-	TRBJ2-1	-	TRBV6-1	CASIQRSGPYNEQFF	TGTGCCAGCATCCAACGATCGGGCCCGTACAATGAGCAGTTCTTC
-	TRBJ1-2	-	TRBV19	CASSMKAGSGYGYTF	TGTGCCAGTAGTATGAAGGCCGGGAGCGGCTATGGCTACACCTTC
-	TRBJ2-6	-	TRBV9	CASSVGGNSGANVLTF	TGTGCCAGCAGCGTAGGTGGGAACTCTGGGGCCAACGTCCTGACTTTC
once	TRBJ2-3	-	TRBV7-3	CASSLQGITDTQYF	TGTGCCAGCAGCCTCCAGGGGATCACAGATACGCAGTATTTT
-	TRBJ2-7	-	TRBV12-5	CASGRTAFRPRAEQYF	TGTGCTAGTGGCCGGACAGCCTTCCGGCCGAGGGCCGAGCAGTACTTC
-	TRBJ2-3	TRBD2	TRBV12-5	CASGWGLAVSSSNTDTQYF	TGTGCTAGTGGTTGGGGACTAGCGGTCTCAAGCTCGAACACAGATACGCAGTATTTT